This T cell receptor (beta chain) was identified during a study of persistence of HIV-infected CD4 T cells. About the study: CD4+ T cells responding to CMV or HIV-1 Gag were isolated. Suppressive ART had lasted a median of roughly eight years.

V was cut by 5 bases and J by 0 bases, with 11 bases left in between. The CDR3 totals 14 residues. Germline V gene lookup returns CDR1 GTSNPN and CDR2 SVGIG (reference sequence). The libraries were made with immunoSEQ version 4 in survey mode. Using immunoSEQ multiplex PCR, the repertoire was profiled, and TCRdb retains in-frame clones only, with some absent. The table shows roughly 34,000 clones, with about 80% occurring only once. Points on this clone: What it recognizes is unknown.

Lysates of CMV-infected fibroblasts at around 9.8 ug/mL stimulated these cells. CD40L-negative CD69-negative CD45RO-high memory CD4+ T cells were sorted as populations depleted of antigen-responding cells. Donors were HIV-1-infected adults who began suppressive ART during chronic infection. Study-wide findings and caveats: TCR oligoclonality correlated with proviral oligoclonality in the same sorted populations.

The receptor was isolated from an adult woman with HIV who was CMV-seropositive. This chain uses TRBV30 with TRBJ1-5; D is undetermined. The sequencing here drew on CD4+ T cells sorted from PBMCs after approximately 19-hour stimulation, taken from a patient who received antiretroviral therapy. The CDR3 DNA is TGTGCCTGGGCCACCGTACTTAGCAATCAGCCCCAGCATTTT. This sequence encodes CAWATVLSNQPQHF. Full variable domain (rest looked up from reference TRBV30 and TRBJ1-5): SQTIHQWPATLVQPVGSPLSLECTVEGTSNPNLYWYRQAAGRGLQLLFYSVGIGQISSEVPQNLSASRPQDRQFILSSKKLLLSDSGFYLCAWATVLSNQPQHFGDGTRLSIL.